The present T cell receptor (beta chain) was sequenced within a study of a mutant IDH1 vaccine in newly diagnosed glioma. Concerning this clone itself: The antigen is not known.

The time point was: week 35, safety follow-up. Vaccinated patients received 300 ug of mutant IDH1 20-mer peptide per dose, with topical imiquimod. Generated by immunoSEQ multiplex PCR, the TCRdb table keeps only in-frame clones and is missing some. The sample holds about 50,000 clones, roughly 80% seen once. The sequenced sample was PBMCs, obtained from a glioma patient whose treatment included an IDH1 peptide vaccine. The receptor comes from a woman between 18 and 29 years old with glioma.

The CDR3, as DNA: TGTGCCAGCAGCCCGCCCAGAGGGCAAGACACCGGGGAGCTGTTTTTT. As protein: CASSPPRGQDTGELFF. The genes are TRBV5-8 and TRBJ2-2; D may be TRBD2 (5 bases). The V gene's germline CDR1 is SGHTS and CDR2 YDEGEE. This CDR3 has 16 residues. Trimming cost V 4 bases and J 3 bases, with 16 bases left between them.